These 28 T cell receptor beta chains share one sample of origin, sequenced in a study of CD8 T cells in ankylosing spondylitis. TCRdb reprocessed the 5' RACE reads via MiXCR and lists one record per CDR3 protein. The sample lists about 150,000 distinct CDR3 sequences; under 45% were seen once. The sample comprised synovial fluid, either unsorted or a sorted T cell fraction (not recorded which). The source of these receptors is a male donor with ankylosing spondylitis.

The chain joins TRBV5-1 to TRBJ2-7; a possible D gene is TRBD1 (6 bases). The CDR3 extends over 15 amino acids. V dropped 3 bases and J dropped 2 bases, with 15 bases sitting between them. Germline lookup yields CDR1 SGHRS and CDR2 YFSETQ. Here the CDR3 DNA reads TGCGCCAGCAGCTGGGGGCCCCAGGGGACCTACGAGCAGTACTTC. This codes for CASSWGPQGTYEQYF.

The chain couples TRBV11-2 to TRBJ1-5; D perhaps matches TRBD1 (6 bases). This CDR3 is 15 amino acids long. CDR1 and CDR2 from the germline V gene are SGHAT and FQNNGV. The ends were cut back, 4 bases at V and 7 bases at J, with 17 bases in the middle. The CDR3, as DNA: TGTGCCAGCAGCTCCAACCGGGGGCGAGGGCAGCCCCAGCATTTT. It specifies CASSSNRGRGQPQHF.

V usage is TRBV2 and J usage is TRBJ1-1, with 9 bases that match TRBD1. CDR1 and CDR2 from the germline V gene are SNHLY and FYNNEI. The CDR3 covers 14 residues. The V gene end was trimmed by 8 bases and the J gene end by 1 base; junction bases not matched to a gene: 5. CDR3 loop: CASVAGQGNTEAFF. CDR3 bases: TGTGCCAGCGTCGCGGGACAGGGGAACACTGAAGCTTTCTTT. Using reference TRBV2 and TRBJ1-1 for the parts outside the CDR3, the full variable domain is EPEVTQTPSHQVTQMGQEVILRCVPISNHLYFYWYRQILGQKVEFLVSFYNNEISEKSEIFDDQFSVERPDGSNFTLKIRSTKLEDSAMYFCASVAGQGNTEAFFGQGTRLTVV.

The chain links TRBV15 to TRBJ2-3; TRBD2 aligns across 7 bases. Trimming cost V 0 bases and J 4 bases; bases outside gene matches: 1. The germline CDR1 and CDR2 sequences are LNHNV and YYDKDF (reference sequence). The CDR3 is 14 residues long. Written as DNA, the CDR3 is TGTGCCACCAGCAGAGAGCGGGAGTCAGATACGCAGTATTTT. Protein: CATSRERESDTQYF.

This clonotype has a handful of counts. The chain uses TRBV20-1 and TRBJ1-1; 9 positions match TRBD1. The junction had 5 bases not matched to a gene; V was cut back by 3 bases and J by 3 bases. Germline values: CDR1 DFQATT, CDR2 SNEGSKA (reference sequence). This CDR3 has 14 amino acids. The CDR3 sequence is CSASNRGPYTEAFF. CDR3 sequence (DNA): TGCAGTGCTAGTAACAGGGGGCCGTACACTGAAGCTTTCTTT.

V and J are TRBV5-4 and TRBJ2-3, with D tentatively TRBD2 (5 bases). Germline V gene data show CDR1 as SGHNT and CDR2 as YYREEE (reference sequence). This CDR3 is built from 16 residues. V was clipped by 4 bases and J by 2 bases, with 17 bases between them. Written as DNA, the CDR3 is TGTGCCAGCAGCAACGAGGGAGTAGTCGACACAGATACGCAGTATTTT. Protein sequence: CASSNEGVVDTDTQYF.

This clonotype was counted a few times. The chain combines TRBV9 with TRBJ2-2; no definite D call. Trimming stripped 4 bases from V and 7 bases from J, with 17 bases between. This CDR3 region has 15 residues. From germline, CDR1 is SGDLS and CDR2 YYNGEE. The DNA for the CDR3 is TGTGCCAGCAGCAGACCCCCTTTACGTAACGGGGAGCTGTTTTTT. The encoded protein is CASSRPPLRNGELFF. Full variable domain (rest looked up from reference TRBV9 and TRBJ2-2): DSGVTQTPKHLITATGQRVTLRCSPRSGDLSVYWYQQSLDQGLQFLIQYYNGEERAKGNILERFSAQQFPDLHSELNLSSLELGDSALYFCASSRPPLRNGELFFGEGSRLTVL.

The rearrangement joins TRBV15 to TRBJ2-1; 10 bases fit TRBD2. The V segment lost 1 base and the J segment 9 bases; nucleotides outside the gene matches: 6. Germline V gene data show CDR1 as LNHNV and CDR2 as YYDKDF (reference sequence). The length of the CDR3 is 15 residues. Written as DNA, the CDR3 is TGTGCCACCAGCAGAGTGGCTAGCGGGAGTTCTGAGCAGTTCTTC. Translating gives CATSRVASGSSEQFF.

This clonotype was counted only a few times. The chain carries TRBV29-1 and TRBJ1-2, with D tentatively TRBD1 (5 bases). In germline, CDR1 is SQVTM, CDR2 ANQGSEA. Deletions cut 4 bases from V and 1 base from J, with 19 bases between. This CDR3 region has 16 residues. CDR3: CSVGGGPFGFNYGYTF. CDR3 nucleotide sequence: TGCAGCGTTGGGGGGGGACCATTTGGTTTTAACTATGGCTACACCTTC.

The sample holds a few counts of this clonotype. The CDR3 here is CASGRDGRWPLVNQPQHF. The CDR3 DNA is TGTGCCAGCGGACGGGACGGACGGTGGCCTCTTGTCAATCAGCCCCAGCATTTT. This chain uses TRBV2 with TRBJ1-5, with TRBD1 as a possible D gene (5 bases). V was shortened by 8 bases and J by 3 bases, with 26 bases between the two germline ends. Germline assignment: CDR1 SNHLY and CDR2 FYNNEI. The CDR3 is made up of 18 amino acids.

This chain links TRBV7-2 with TRBJ2-7, with D possibly TRBD2 on 6 matching bases. This CDR3 spans 14 amino acids. Germline CDR1 is SGHTA and CDR2 is FQGNSA. V shed 4 bases and J shed 3 bases, with 13 bases lying between them. CDR3 nucleotide sequence: TGTGCCAGCAGCTGGGTAGCGGCAGGCTACGAGCAGTACTTC. This sequence encodes CASSWVAAGYEQYF.

This clonotype has only a few counts. The V and J genes are TRBV11-2 and TRBJ2-2, with a possible D match to TRBD2 (5 bases). The CDR3 has 12 residues. Germline values: CDR1 SGHAT, CDR2 FQNNGV. V was trimmed by 8 bases and J by 6 bases, leaving 10 bases between them. The CDR3 sequence: CASRGPSGELFF. Here the CDR3 DNA reads TGTGCCAGCCGAGGGCCTTCCGGGGAGCTGTTTTTT. The full variable domain, with the rest looked up from reference TRBV11-2 and TRBJ2-2, is EAGVAQSPRYKIIEKRQSVAFWCNPISGHATLYWYQQILGQGPKLLIQFQNNGVVDDSQLPKDRFSAERLKGVDSTLKIQPAKLEDSAVYLCASRGPSGELFFGEGSRLTVL.

The V gene is TRBV10-3, the J gene TRBJ2-7, with D unresolved. Trimming stripped 3 bases from V and 5 bases from J, with 8 bases between. Germline V gene lookup returns CDR1 ENHRY and CDR2 SYGVKD. CDR3 length: 12 residues. The CDR3 coding sequence is TGTGCCATCAGTGAACCCCAGAACGAGCAGTACTTC. Protein: CAISEPQNEQYF.

This clonotype has only a few counts. The chain joins TRBV12-3 or TRBV12-4 to TRBJ2-5; 7 positions agree with TRBD1. Germline trimming cut 2 bases from V and 7 bases from J; bases unmatched to any gene: 22. The CDR3 sequence is 19 residues long. The CDR3 coding sequence is TGTGCCAGCAGTTTACTCTCAGATGTGGGACAGAGACCTATGGGGACCCAGTACTTC. Protein sequence: CASSLLSDVGQRPMGTQYF.

The chain links TRBV5-1 to TRBJ2-5, with 10 nucleotides matching TRBD2. This CDR3 has 16 amino acids. V lost 4 bases, J lost 4 bases, and 10 bases stayed unmatched. The V gene's germline CDR1 is SGHRS and CDR2 YFSETQ. The CDR3 protein is CASSHITSGVLETQYF. As DNA, the CDR3 is TGCGCCAGCAGCCACATTACTAGCGGGGTGTTAGAGACCCAGTACTTC.

The CDR3 loop is CASSGGFEYNSPLHF. The DNA for the CDR3 is TGTGCCAGCAGTGGCGGGTTTGAGTATAATTCACCCCTCCACTTT. The chain is built from TRBV12-3 or TRBV12-4 and TRBJ1-6; D unclear. This CDR3 is built from 15 residues. The ends were cut back, 5 bases at V and 4 bases at J, with 12 bases in the middle.

This clonotype was detected a few times. The chain links TRBV5-1 to TRBJ1-6; D is ambiguous. Germline CDR1 SGHRS, CDR2 YFSETQ. The CDR3 is made up of 15 amino acids. V was cut by 2 bases and J by 0 bases, with 6 bases left in between. The CDR3 is CASSLVVSYNSPLHF. For the CDR3, the DNA is TGCGCCAGCAGCTTAGTGGTCTCCTATAATTCACCCCTCCACTTT.

The sample holds many counts of this clonotype. This chain uses TRBV20-1 with TRBJ2-7; TRBD2 matches 13 bases. Germline V CDR1 and CDR2: DFQATT, SNEGSKA (reference sequence). V shed 6 bases, J shed 3 bases, and the junction held 11 bases outside the gene matches. This CDR3 region has 16 residues. CDR3 sequence reads: CSAGTSGTYYGYEQYF. The DNA of the CDR3 is TGCAGTGCCGGGACTAGCGGGACCTATTACGGCTACGAGCAGTACTTC.

This clonotype showed up just a few times. CDR3 residues: CAISESSGDLSYEQYF. In nucleotides, the CDR3 is TGTGCCATCAGTGAGTCATCCGGAGACCTCTCCTACGAGCAGTACTTC. The chain employs TRBV10-3 and TRBJ2-7; D not certain. From germline, CDR1 is ENHRY and CDR2 SYGVKD. CDR3 size: 16 residues. The V end was cut by 0 bases, the J end by 0 bases, with 12 bases between.

CDR3 loop: CASSQGQGANEQYF. Here the CDR3 DNA reads TGTGCCAGCAGCCAAGGACAGGGGGCCAACGAGCAGTACTTC. V usage is TRBV5-5 and J usage is TRBJ2-7; TRBD1 agrees at 11 bases. CDR3 size: 14 residues. The ends lost 4 bases at V and 5 bases at J; junction bases unmatched: 5. Germline CDR1 SGHKS, CDR2 YYEKEE (reference sequence).

The table lists this clonotype with a few counts. The CDR3 is CASSPSERGLNQPQHF. In DNA form, the CDR3 reads TGTGCCAGCAGCCCCTCGGAGAGGGGACTCAATCAGCCCCAGCATTTT. This sequence joins TRBV5-6 and TRBJ1-5; tentatively, D is TRBD1 (5 bases). The CDR3 has 16 residues. The V and J ends lost 4 bases and 3 bases respectively, with 17 bases between them. Looked up from germline, CDR1 is SGHDT and CDR2 is YYEEEE. Looking up the rest from reference TRBV5-6 and TRBJ1-5 gives the full variable domain: DAGVTQSPTHLIKTRGQQVTLRCSPKSGHDTVSWYQQALGQGPQFIFQYYEEEERQRGNFPDRFSGHQFPNYSSELNVNALLLGDSALYLCASSPSERGLNQPQHFGDGTRLSIL.

This clonotype was seen only once. The J gene is TRBJ2-2, the V gene TRBV20-1, with D unclear. The CDR3 sequence is 14 residues long. V lost 6 bases and J lost 3, with 14 bases in between. Looked up from germline, CDR1 is DFQATT and CDR2 is SNEGSKA (reference sequence). DNA of the CDR3: TGCAGTGCCGCCCGTGGCTGGGACACCGGGGAGCTGTTTTTT. Residues: CSAARGWDTGELFF.

Only a few counts were recorded for this clonotype. This sequence joins TRBV7-2 and TRBJ2-1, with a weak D call TRBD2 (6 bases). Trimming stripped 8 bases from V and 14 bases from J, with 22 bases between. This CDR3 has 13 residues. Germline V lookup: CDR1 SGHTA, CDR2 FQGNSA. Here the CDR3 reads CASSSGVGSVEFF. The CDR3, as DNA: TGTGCCAGCTCCTCCGGGGTCGGGAGCGTTGAGTTCTTC.

The chain joins TRBV7-8 to TRBJ2-5, with 7 bases identical to TRBD2. The CDR3 length is 16 residues. The V segment lost 1 base and the J segment 2 bases; nucleotides outside the gene matches: 7. Germline assignment: CDR1 SGHVS and CDR2 FQNEAQ. The CDR3 DNA sequence: TGTGCCAGCAGCTTAGGCCTAGCGGTCCCACAAGAGACCCAGTACTTC. Translated: CASSLGLAVPQETQYF.

The chain has TRBV12-3 or TRBV12-4 and TRBJ2-2; 9 bases are shared with TRBD1. The V segment lost 5 bases and the J segment 11 bases; nucleotides outside the gene matches: 3. The CDR3 contains 12 residues. The CDR3 loop is CASSGDRDELFF. The CDR3 nucleotides are TGTGCCAGCAGTGGGGACAGGGATGAGCTGTTTTTT.

The genes are TRBV12-3 or TRBV12-4 and TRBJ2-3, with D possibly being TRBD1 (6 bases). The CDR3 has 15 residues. Trimming shortened V by 0 bases and J by 2 bases, and 9 bases separated the two germline ends. CDR3 DNA: TGTGCCAGCAGTTTAGCGCTGGGGGCCACAGATACGCAGTATTTT. This translates into CASSLALGATDTQYF.

This clonotype has a handful of counts. The chain carries TRBV19 and TRBJ2-2, with D uncertain. The length of the CDR3 is 14 residues. Germline V lookup: CDR1 LNHDA, CDR2 SQIVND (reference sequence). Between the trimmed V and J ends, which lost 6 bases and 3 bases, there was a span of 11 bases. CDR3 sequence: CASRLQSYTGELFF. Written as DNA, the CDR3 is TGTGCCAGTAGGTTACAGAGCTACACCGGGGAGCTGTTTTTT. Using reference TRBV19 and TRBJ2-2 for the parts outside the CDR3, the full variable domain is DGGITQSPKYLFRKEGQNVTLSCEQNLNHDAMYWYRQDPGQGLRLIYYSQIVNDFQKGDIAEGYSVSREKKESFPLTVTSAQKNPTAFYLCASRLQSYTGELFFGEGSRLTVL.

The chain joins TRBV20-1 to TRBJ2-7; D is tentatively TRBD1 or TRBD2 (5 bases each). Trimming took off 1 base at V and 2 bases at J, with 12 bases between the two ends. The CDR3 covers 14 residues. Per the germline V gene, CDR1 is DFQATT and CDR2 is SNEGSKA (reference sequence). CDR3 nucleotide sequence: TGCAGTGCTAGAGGAGGGGACGGAGCCTACGAGCAGTACTTC. Translation: CSARGGDGAYEQYF.